The rows below give T cell receptor beta chains drawn from one sample of a study of T cell responses to AZD1222 COVID-19 vaccine. Sequencing was performed with immunoSEQ multiplex PCR; in TCRdb, only in-frame clones are kept and a portion is missing. The repertoire includes more than 95,000 clones, more than 80% of them detected once, and approximately 4.5% sits in the top ten. This material consisted of peripheral blood, taken on day 0 of AZD1222 vaccination. Receptor source: an adult in good health. Both conserved end residues are trimmed from each CDR3. The order of the fields is clone size, CDR3 length, V gene, CDR3 protein. Size tells how often a clone was seen (once, few, many) or the class of an expanded clone, and some rows leave it out.

NA,11,TRBV19,ASSIPGSYEQY
NA,13,TRBV5-4,ASSLRQPAKYGYT
few,11,TRBV28,ASSDTGRGEAF
NA,11,TRBV27,ASSLKGDQPQH
NA,14,TRBV7-7,ASSLLGGGSYNEQF
NA,13,TRBV4-1,ASSHLVTVRYGYT
NA,12,TRBV7-9,ASSFGQGPYEQY
NA,14,TRBV11-2,ASSLVSGGREETQY
NA,12,TRBV19,ASSNLAGGETQY
NA,12,TRBV28,ASSSGQGPYEQY
NA,10,TRBV29-1,SVEDYTDTQY
NA,11,TRBV15,ATSREGGTEAF
NA,13,TRBV7-8,ASSLDNYSNQPQH
once,12,TRBV9,ASSDQGNGDEQY
NA,12,TRBV28,ASSAGTSPSEQY
NA,12,TRBV2,ASQGGFSNQPQH
NA,12,TRBV6-5,ASRRGQGSYEQY
NA,12,TRBV21-1,ASSTRPAKNIQY
NA,10,TRBV3-1/TRBV3-2,ASSRLQNEQF
NA,11,TRBV28,ASSTDRNYEQY
NA,12,TRBV7-2,ASGVGTGNSPLH
NA,13,TRBV5-4,ASSLTRGGHEKLF
NA,12,TRBV11-2,ASSLVFGPYEQY
NA,11,TRBV7-9,ASSTRLGAPQY
NA,12,TRBV19,ASGTGDFYNEQF
NA,10,TRBV29-1,SVEDRAYEQY
NA,14,TRBV5-1,ASKSLATVSTDTQY
NA,14,TRBV5-1,ASSVGGQAYNSPLH
NA,12,TRBV5-4,ASSPRQDQETQY
NA,13,TRBV27,ASSLMASVYNEQF
NA,13,TRBV19,ASSNSHPPHYEQY
few,11,TRBV29-1,SVGSGVGETQY
NA,11,TRBV18,ASSPGQYNEQF
NA,12,TRBV28,ASSFGTGEYGYT
NA,16,TRBV28,ASSNVGQGIVGTGELF
NA,13,TRBV9,ASSPRMSGGGGYT
NA,9,TRBV28,ATRGDNEQF
NA,15,TRBV5-1,ASSFGFQQGPGNTIY
NA,13,TRBV24-1,ATSGRQGLTDTQY
NA,12,TRBV4-1,ASSQMSSYNEQF
NA,13,TRBV2,ASRGGRTRSYEQY
NA,9,TRBV30,AWNRAAPVT
NA,12,TRBV2,ASGSLQWNTEAF
NA,10,TRBV29-1,SVAGQGQPQH
NA,11,TRBV21-1,ASSQRGEKGYT
NA,12,TRBV11-3,ASSTSGVNTEAF
NA,11,TRBV6-2/TRBV6-3,ASSSLELYEQY
once,11,TRBV19,ASSRQINSPLH
NA,13,TRBV9,ASSLGQGVNYGYT
NA,14,TRBV6-1,ASSAFGSGHNNEQF
NA,12,TRBV5-1,ASRGTGGAETQY
once,11,TRBV4-1,ASSPQGGTEAF